Listed here are 9 T cell receptor beta chains from one sample, sequenced in a study of healthy donors' naive CD4 and CD8 T cells. Starting from roughly 0.55 ug of total RNA, TCR libraries were made with linear amplification. TCRdb reanalysed the reads using MiXCR and keeps one entry per CDR3 protein. The repertoire consists of 180,000 or so distinct CDR3 sequences, with about 74% occurring once and the leading ten covering 2% to 2.5%. Sample: naive CD4+ and CD8+ T cells sorted from blood, pooled from several donors. The receptors here all came from a pool of human donors in good health; the sample pools cells from several healthy donors.

V is TRBV10-3 and J is TRBJ1-1, with a weak D call TRBD1 (6 bases). The CDR3 runs 14 residues. Germline V gene data show CDR1 as ENHRY and CDR2 as SYGVKD. The ends were cut back, 7 bases at V and 4 bases at J, with 16 bases in the middle. CDR3 in amino acids: CAIKLGGAGTEAFF. The CDR3 DNA sequence: TGTGCCATCAAACTCGGGGGCGCGGGCACTGAAGCTTTCTTT.

J is TRBJ2-7 and V is TRBV12-3 or TRBV12-4; 7 bases align to TRBD2. CDR3 length equals 14 residues. J gave up 3 bases and V 3 bases, and 5 bases lay outside the gene matches. In nucleotides, the CDR3 is TGTGCCAGCAGTTTGGAGCGGGGCCGCTACGAGCAGTACTTC. Translated: CASSLERGRYEQYF.

The rearrangement joins TRBV10-3 to TRBJ1-2; D is uncertain. This CDR3 region has 14 residues. The germline gives CDR1 ENHRY, CDR2 SYGVKD. The ends were cut back, 3 bases at V and 5 bases at J, with 13 bases in the middle. CDR3 DNA sequence: TGTGCCATCAGTGAAACAGAGGGCCCATATGGCTACACCTTC. Its translation is CAISETEGPYGYTF.

The V gene is TRBV29-1, the J gene TRBJ2-1, with TRBD2 matching over 11 bases. There are 15 residues in the CDR3. Germline-derived CDR1 and CDR2 are SQVTM and ANQGSEA. The J segment lost 5 bases and the V segment lost 1 base, leaving 4 bases of the junction unmatched. In nucleotides, the CDR3 is TGCAGCGTTGAAGGCGCTAGCGGGAGGAACAATGAGCAGTTCTTC. Protein sequence: CSVEGASGRNNEQFF.

This clonotype was seen just once. The chain links TRBV6-5 to TRBJ2-2, with D unclear. CDR3 length: 14 amino acids. Trimming took 6 bases from V and 3 from J, leaving 11 bases between them. Germline values: CDR1 MNHEY, CDR2 SVGAGI. The CDR3 bases are TGTGCCAGCAGCCGACATCACGACACCGGGGAGCTGTTTTTT. This gives the protein CASSRHHDTGELFF.

The rearrangement links TRBV4-3 to TRBJ2-7, with TRBD2 matching 9 bases. This CDR3 has 21 amino acids. The V and J ends lost 0 bases and 1 base, in that order; junction bases with no gene match: 19. Germline V gene lookup returns CDR1 LGHNA and CDR2 YSLEER. In DNA, the CDR3 is TGCGCCAGCAGCCAAGATAAGTCCCCCGGGGTAGCGGGAGAACAATCCTACGAGCAGTACTTC. Amino acid sequence: CASSQDKSPGVAGEQSYEQYF.

The rearrangement uses TRBV5-1 and TRBJ2-4, with unresolved D. Trimming removed 4 bases from V and 0 bases from J, with 11 bases in between. Germline values: CDR1 SGHRS, CDR2 YFSETQ. This CDR3 is 15 amino acids long. The chain's CDR3 is CASSPGALAKNIQYF. CDR3 sequence (DNA): TGCGCCAGCAGCCCCGGAGCACTAGCCAAAAACATTCAGTACTTC.

This clonotype was recorded only once. The V gene is TRBV5-4, the J gene TRBJ1-2; TRBD1 matches at 7 bases. Germline-derived CDR1 and CDR2 are SGHNT and YYREEE (reference sequence). Trimming cost V 4 bases and J 1 base; bases outside gene matches: 4. This CDR3 region has 14 residues. The DNA for the CDR3 is TGTGCCAGCAGCGCTCAGGGGGATAACTATGGCTACACCTTC. It translates to CASSAQGDNYGYTF.

This rearrangement joins TRBV27 to TRBJ1-6; D remains ambiguous. V was trimmed by 8 bases and J by 0 bases, leaving 11 bases between them. The CDR3 has 15 residues. Germline loops: CDR1 MNHEY, CDR2 SMNVEV (reference sequence). CDR3 sequence reads: CASRVMSSYNSPLHF. The CDR3 bases are TGTGCCAGCCGTGTAATGAGCTCCTATAATTCACCCCTCCACTTT.